The entry that follows covers one T cell receptor beta chain sequence. The sample comes from a study of T cells expressing NK-cell markers. Overall study context: Sorted CD3+CD56+NKG2C+, CD3+CD56+NKG2C- and CD3+CD56-NKG2C+ T-cell subsets were beta-chain profiled. The eight sequenced donors comprised seven who were HCMV-seropositive and one who was seronegative.

Making the TCR beta cDNA relied on 5'RACE template switching with UMIs. TCRdb reworked the 5' RACE reads into one entry per CDR3 protein, no DNA. Across about 260,000 distinct CDR3 sequences, the top ten clones capture 4% to 5% of the sample. The sequenced sample was blood T cells: a sorted CD56 or NKG2C T cell subset, CD4+ or CD8+ T cells, or bulk PBMC T cells (not recorded which). The sequence was obtained from a woman between 18 and 70 years old in good health.

CDR3 sequence: CASSFDRPTNTEAFF. The V gene is TRBV6-5, the J gene TRBJ1-1; TCRdb gives TRBD1 as the D gene, but with no DNA this cannot be confirmed. The CDR3 runs to 15 residues. Germline V CDR1 and CDR2: MNHEY, SVGAGI.